This T cell receptor (beta chain) originates from a study of cytomegalovirus exposure and HLA in healthy donors. A word on this clone: Its matching antigen is unknown.

J was trimmed by 10 bases and V by 3 bases; bases with no gene match: 6. Germline V gene lookup returns CDR1 MGHDK and CDR2 SYGVNS. This CDR3 has 13 residues. Study-level points and caveats: Whilst most TCR sequences proved rare, a subset of public TCRs occurred across many donors. Earlier analysis looked at TCR beta V segments, and most were productive about 87% or about 30% of the time.

A multiplex PCR was run with 60 Vbeta primers and 13 Jbeta primers. Here immunoSEQ multiplex PCR was the method, and the copy in TCRdb shows in-frame clones only, minus some. The sample records about 200,000 clones, 70% to 85% being singletons. Sequencing input: PBMCs. This sequence originates from a girl aged 2 to 9 in good health and CMV-seronegative. This chain joins TRBV25-1 and TRBJ2-3; 8 bases map to TRBD2. The CDR3 DNA sequence: TGTGCCAGCAGTGACAGACCGGGACTAGCGCAGTATTTT. It is translated as CASSDRPGLAQYF.